The 29 T cell receptor beta chains listed next were all sequenced from one sample in a study of CD8 T cells in Susac syndrome. Random hexamers were used to reverse transcribe an amount of roughly 0.45 to 1 ug RNA. One entry per CDR3 protein, called by TCRdb with MiXCR from the immunoSEQ multiplex PCR reads. The sample records over 150,000 distinct CDR3 sequences, roughly 92% being singletons. The sample taken for sequencing was CD4+ T cells from PBMCs. The receptors originated from a human donor with multiple sclerosis.

This sequence joins TRBV6-6 and TRBJ1-5; possibly TRBD1 for D (6 bases). Trimming removed 10 bases from V and 6 bases from J, with 25 bases in between. The CDR3 length is 16 residues. In germline, CDR1 is MNHNY, CDR2 SVGAGI (reference sequence). The CDR3 bases are TGTGCCACCTTGCCGGGCGGGGGCTCGGTGGGTCAGCCCCAGCATTTT. Its protein is CATLPGGGSVGQPQHF.

The rearrangement uses TRBV28 and TRBJ2-7; D unresolved. The V gene lost 5 bases and the J gene lost 0 bases, with 14 bases spanning the gap. The germline CDR1 and CDR2 sequences are MDHEN and SYDVKM. The CDR3 contains 15 residues. CDR3 nucleotide sequence: TGTGCCAGCAGTGTACCCACTCGCAGCTCCTACGAGCAGTACTTC. This translates into CASSVPTRSSYEQYF.

This chain joins TRBV7-2 and TRBJ2-3, with D possibly being TRBD1 (5 bases). The length of the CDR3 is 14 residues. Germline lookup yields CDR1 SGHTA and CDR2 FQGNSA. Trimming left V 2 bases short and J 3 bases short, with 9 bases between. CDR3 coding DNA: TGTGCCAGCAGCTTAAGGGGTTCGACAGATACGCAGTATTTT. Protein sequence: CASSLRGSTDTQYF.

The gene calls are TRBV5-1 and TRBJ1-2; 9 bases fit TRBD1. V trimming: 4 bases; J trimming: 5 bases; junction bases outside the gene matches: 6. Germline-derived CDR1 and CDR2 are SGHRS and YFSETQ. This CDR3 has 14 amino acids. The CDR3 DNA sequence: TGCGCCAGCAGCGAGGGACAGGGAGAATATGGCTACACCTTC. Its protein product is CASSEGQGEYGYTF.

This clonotype turned up a few times. The gene calls are TRBV19 and TRBJ1-1; D perhaps matches TRBD1 (5 bases). The V end was cut by 6 bases, the J end by 5 bases, with 10 bases between. Germline lookup yields CDR1 LNHDA and CDR2 SQIVND (reference sequence). The CDR3 has 12 residues. This CDR3 is CASSDRGTEAFF. In DNA form, the CDR3 reads TGTGCCAGTAGCGACAGAGGGACTGAAGCTTTCTTT.

The V gene is TRBV6-5, the J gene TRBJ2-7; 7 bases are shared with TRBD1. This CDR3 region has 14 residues. V dropped 2 bases and J dropped 3; count of bases not matched to a gene: 4. Germline CDR1 reads MNHEY; CDR2 reads SVGAGI. Here the CDR3 reads CASSYQTGLYEQYF. The CDR3 coding sequence is TGTGCCAGCAGTTACCAGACAGGGCTCTACGAGCAGTACTTC.

As for this clonotype: Its ends do not fully match the called genes, so a read error is possible. This sequence joins TRBV5-1 and TRBJ1-5; no clear D gene. The CDR3 is made up of 14 amino acids. CDR1 is SGHRS, CDR2 YFSETQ, per germline. CDR3 DNA sequence: TGCGCCAGCAGCCCAAACCCGAATAATCAACCCCAGCATTTT. It is translated as CASSPNPNNQPQHF.

V usage is TRBV20-1 and J usage is TRBJ1-5; D gene unclear. The CDR3 length is 13 residues. From germline, CDR1 is DFQATT and CDR2 SNEGSKA (reference sequence). V lost 3 bases, J lost 2 bases, and 8 bases lay in between. The CDR3 sequence: CSARKGGNQPQHF. The DNA for the CDR3 is TGCAGTGCTAGGAAGGGCGGCAATCAGCCCCAGCATTTT.

The chain has TRBV12-3 or TRBV12-4 and TRBJ2-5; D is undetermined. Trimming shortened V by 2 bases and J by 2 bases, and 9 bases separated the two germline ends. There are 14 residues in the CDR3. This chain's CDR3 is CASSLRRRQETQYF. CDR3 DNA sequence: TGTGCCAGCAGTTTACGAAGGCGTCAAGAGACCCAGTACTTC.

The genes are TRBV24-1 and TRBJ2-7, with TRBD1 matching 8 bases. The CDR3 length is 14 residues. The germline gives CDR1 KGHDR, CDR2 SFDVKD. The trim removed 6 bases at V and 3 bases at J, leaving 6 bases unmatched. CDR3 loop: CATSRGQGYYEQYF. The CDR3 region has the DNA TGTGCCACCAGTCGAGGACAGGGATACTACGAGCAGTACTTC.

J is TRBJ2-1 and V is TRBV5-8; TRBD2 agrees at 11 bases. Germline V gene lookup returns CDR1 SGHTS and CDR2 YDEGEE. The ends lost 3 bases at V and 3 bases at J; junction bases unmatched: 8. The CDR3 covers 17 residues. Here the CDR3 reads CASSSGLAVLNYNEQFF. The CDR3 DNA follows: TGTGCCAGCAGCTCGGGACTAGCGGTCCTTAACTACAATGAGCAGTTCTTC.

In this sample, this clonotype turned up once. The V gene is TRBV3-1, the J gene TRBJ2-1; no reliable D call. Germline CDR1 is LGHDT and CDR2 is YNNKEL (reference sequence). The CDR3 runs to 13 residues. V was pared by 0 bases and J by 10 bases, with 10 bases between. CDR3 sequence (DNA): TGTGCCAGCAGCCAAGATGACCTCTTGGAGCAGTTCTTC. Translated: CASSQDDLLEQFF.

The gene calls are TRBV30 and TRBJ1-5; D is undetermined. CDR1 and CDR2 (germline): GTSNPN, SVGIG (reference sequence). The CDR3 sequence is 15 residues long. V lost 0 bases to trimming and J lost 6 bases, with 15 bases between them. The CDR3 nucleotides read TGTGCCTGGAGTGTACCAGACCAATTTAGTCAGCCCCAGCATTTT. As protein: CAWSVPDQFSQPQHF.

This clonotype was detected only a few times. The chain has TRBV3-1 and TRBJ2-5; TRBD2 matches at 7 bases. Germline lookup yields CDR1 LGHDT and CDR2 YNNKEL (reference sequence). The CDR3 is 14 amino acids. The J segment lost 4 bases and the V segment lost 4 bases, leaving 6 bases of the junction unmatched. The CDR3 region is CASSPQASGETQYF. The CDR3 region has the DNA TGTGCCAGCAGCCCACAGGCTAGCGGAGAGACCCAGTACTTC.

As DNA, the CDR3 is TGTGCCAGCAGATTGTCAAGCGGGAGGGCCGGAGAGCAGTTCTTC. Protein product: CASRLSSGRAGEQFF. V is TRBV3-1 and J is TRBJ2-1; 10 bases fit TRBD2. The V gene end was trimmed by 6 bases and the J gene end by 10 bases; junction bases not matched to a gene: 12. Per the germline V gene, CDR1 is LGHDT and CDR2 is YNNKEL (reference sequence). The CDR3 runs to 15 residues.

The chain employs TRBV9 and TRBJ2-2; no clear D. This CDR3 has 16 residues. Germline V lookup: CDR1 SGDLS, CDR2 YYNGEE. The V and J ends lost 0 bases and 0 bases respectively, with 9 bases between them. CDR3 sequence (DNA): TGTGCCAGCAGCGTAGGGGTTTTCGCGAACACCGGGGAGCTGTTTTTT. This codes for CASSVGVFANTGELFF.

V gene TRBV15 combines with J gene TRBJ1-2, with TRBD1 as a possible D gene (6 bases). Between the trimmed V and J ends, which lost 0 bases and 5 bases, there was a span of 16 bases. Germline values: CDR1 LNHNV, CDR2 YYDKDF (reference sequence). The CDR3 length is 16 residues. The CDR3 region has the DNA TGTGCCACCAGCAGAGACCCCAGGGGTGCAGGTTATGGCTACACCTTC. Protein: CATSRDPRGAGYGYTF.

V usage is TRBV19 and J usage is TRBJ1-2, with D uncertain. V shed 0 bases and J shed 5 bases, with 7 bases lying between them. From germline, CDR1 is LNHDA and CDR2 SQIVND (reference sequence). CDR3 length: 13 residues. The CDR3 nucleotides read TGTGCCAGTAGTATAGAGAGAAGGTATGGCTACACCTTC. Encoded protein: CASSIERRYGYTF. Filled out from reference TRBV19 and TRBJ1-2, the complete variable domain reads DGGITQSPKYLFRKEGQNVTLSCEQNLNHDAMYWYRQDPGQGLRLIYYSQIVNDFQKGDIAEGYSVSREKKESFPLTVTSAQKNPTAFYLCASSIERRYGYTFGSGTRLTVV.

The gene calls are TRBV7-6 and TRBJ2-3, with 7 nucleotides matching TRBD2. Looked up from germline, CDR1 is SGHVS and CDR2 is FNYEAQ. The CDR3 is 16 amino acids. V gave up 4 bases and J gave up 1 base; unmatched junction bases: 8. The CDR3 nucleotides are TGTGCCAGCAGCTCCTTAGCGGGTCTTGGCACAGATACGCAGTATTTT. It yields the protein CASSSLAGLGTDTQYF.

V and J are TRBV6-5 and TRBJ1-1; no definite D call. The germline gives CDR1 MNHEY, CDR2 SVGAGI. The CDR3 covers 14 residues. V was cut by 2 bases and J by 3 bases, with 10 bases left in between. This CDR3 reads CASSYAEGDTEAFF. CDR3 nucleotides: TGTGCCAGCAGTTACGCAGAGGGAGACACTGAAGCTTTCTTT.

This chain joins TRBV9 and TRBJ2-5; TRBD2 matches 8 bases. J gave up 3 bases and V 0 bases, and 4 bases lay outside the gene matches. The CDR3 runs to 15 residues. Germline V CDR1 and CDR2: SGDLS, YYNGEE. The CDR3 loop is CASSVGVSGEETQYF. In DNA, the CDR3 is TGTGCCAGCAGCGTAGGGGTTAGCGGGGAAGAGACCCAGTACTTC.

The chain recombines TRBV7-9 with TRBJ1-6; the D is unclear. In germline, CDR1 is SEHNR, CDR2 FQNEAQ (reference sequence). This CDR3 has 14 residues. Trimming left V 4 bases short and J 4 bases short, with 8 bases between. For the CDR3, the DNA is TGTGCCAGCAGCTCAGACTCTTATAATTCACCCCTCCACTTT. It encodes CASSSDSYNSPLHF.

The chain uses TRBV11-2 and TRBJ2-7; 9 bases are shared with TRBD1. Trimming at V came to 5 bases and at J to 1 base, leaving 12 bases not matched to a gene. The CDR3 length is 17 residues. In germline, CDR1 is SGHAT, CDR2 FQNNGV. The CDR3 DNA reads TGTGCCAGCAGCCCCCTGGGGACAGGGATCGCTTCCTACGAGCAGTACTTC. Protein: CASSPLGTGIASYEQYF.

The rearrangement links TRBV23-1 to TRBJ2-3; D ambiguous. TRBV23-1 is an ORF, and what it does is uncertain. The V end lost 0 bases, the J end lost 0 bases, and 19 bases lay between the germline ends. The CDR3 covers 19 residues. The CDR3 coding sequence is TGCGCCAGCAGTCAATCGACCTCCACAACACCACACAGCACAGATACGCAGTATTTT. Protein product: CASSQSTSTTPHSTDTQYF.

J is TRBJ2-3 and V is TRBV30, with TRBD2 identical over 8 bases. The V gene's germline CDR1 is GTSNPN and CDR2 SVGIG (reference sequence). This CDR3 spans 15 amino acids. Trimming cost V 3 bases and J 8 bases; bases outside gene matches: 13. The CDR3 here is CAWRGGAGEKGTQYF. The CDR3 region has the DNA TGTGCCTGGAGGGGGGGAGCGGGGGAGAAAGGTACGCAGTATTTT.

The chain carries TRBV5-1 and TRBJ1-3; tentative D call: TRBD1 (5 bases). The germline V and J ends were trimmed by 5 bases and 0 bases, with 9 bases remaining between them. The germline CDR1 and CDR2 sequences are SGHRS and YFSETQ. The CDR3 runs 14 residues. The CDR3 nucleotides read TGCGCCAGCAGAGTCGGGGGCTCTGGAAACACCATATATTTT. This sequence encodes CASRVGGSGNTIYF.

This rearrangement joins TRBV4-1 to TRBJ2-3; tentatively, D is TRBD1 (5 bases). Per germline, CDR1 MGHRA and CDR2 YSYEKL. Trimming cost V 0 bases and J 11 bases, with 12 bases left between them. CDR3 length: 13 residues. The CDR3 coding sequence is TGCGCCAGCAGCCAAGATATGACAGTACAGCAGTATTTT. Protein: CASSQDMTVQQYF.

J is TRBJ2-5 and V is TRBV6-1; D is perhaps TRBD2 (6 bases). The CDR3 extends over 15 amino acids. Germline V gene sequence: CDR1 MNHNS, CDR2 SASEGT. Trimming removed 2 bases at V and 4 bases at J, with 14 bases between. The chain's CDR3 is CASSEHHSGRETQYF. The CDR3 DNA reads TGTGCCAGCAGTGAACACCACTCCGGGAGAGAGACCCAGTACTTC.

The sample holds one count of this clonotype. V and J are TRBV4-2 and TRBJ2-1; D call uncertain. Trimming took off 0 bases at V and 9 bases at J, with 15 bases between the two ends. This CDR3 is 15 amino acids long. The germline CDR1 and CDR2 sequences are LGHNA and YNFKEQ. The CDR3 protein is CASSQDRTSFAEQFF. Written as DNA, the CDR3 is TGTGCCAGCAGCCAAGATCGGACCTCCTTTGCTGAGCAGTTCTTC.